The next 9 T cell receptor beta chains were all read from a single sample in a study of shared clonotypes between healthy human individuals. Profiled with immunoSEQ multiplex PCR; TCRdb holds only in-frame clones, not every one. The sample includes over a million clones, roughly 95% of them seen just once. Sequenced sample: naive CD4+ T cells sorted from blood. Subset: CD45RA+ positively selected. The source is a man aged 25 to 45 in good health.

Only one count was recorded for this clone. The chain has TRBV4-3 and TRBJ2-2; D might be TRBD2 (5 bases). The germline V gene encodes CDR1 LGHNA and CDR2 YSLEER. This CDR3 spans 16 amino acids. The ends were cut back, 3 bases at V and 1 base at J, with 12 bases in the middle. CDR3 DNA sequence: TGCGCCAGCAGCCAGCAGATAGGACTGAACACCGGGGAGCTGTTTTTT. Protein: CASSQQIGLNTGELFF.

Concerning this clone: The same CDR3 arises from other DNA sequences in this sample as well. The DNA of the CDR3 is TGCGCCAGCAGCCAAGTCTCTAGCGGGAGCACAGATACGCAGTATTTT. Protein product: CASSQVSSGSTDTQYF. This chain uses TRBV4-1 with TRBJ2-3; 8 bases agree with TRBD2. The germline V gene has CDR1 MGHRA and CDR2 YSYEKL. The CDR3 length is 16 residues. V lost 1 base to trimming and J lost 0 bases; unmatched junction nucleotides: 3.

This clone was counted once. The identical CDR3 is also encoded by other nucleotide sequences in the sample. The chain has TRBV6-1 and TRBJ1-5; D ambiguous. Germline V gene data show CDR1 as MNHNS and CDR2 as SASEGT. CDR3 size: 14 residues. V was clipped by 2 bases and J by 2 bases, with 7 bases between them. This chain's CDR3 is CASSEIGGNQPQHF. DNA for the CDR3: TGTGCCAGCAGTGAAATCGGTGGCAATCAGCCCCAGCATTTT.

V gene TRBV19 combines with J gene TRBJ2-5; D tentatively reads TRBD1 or TRBD2 (6 bases each). V was clipped by 5 bases and J by 4 bases, with 14 bases between them. This CDR3 is built from 14 residues. Looked up from germline, CDR1 is LNHDA and CDR2 is SQIVND (reference sequence). This CDR3 is CASSPGARGETQYF. CDR3 bases: TGTGCCAGTAGTCCGGGGGCGCGGGGAGAGACCCAGTACTTC.

This clone was found once. The rearrangement joins TRBV9 to TRBJ1-1; D uncertain. V was cut by 2 bases and J by 0 bases, with 8 bases left in between. Germline V CDR1 and CDR2: SGDLS, YYNGEE. The CDR3 covers 14 residues. The CDR3 loop reads CASSVASLNTEAFF. The CDR3 coding sequence is TGTGCCAGCAGCGTGGCCTCCCTGAACACTGAAGCTTTCTTT.

The rearrangement joins TRBV9 to TRBJ2-1; TRBD2 agrees at 8 bases. This CDR3 has 18 residues. V shed 0 bases, J shed 5 bases, and the junction held 13 bases outside the gene matches. Germline CDR1 SGDLS, CDR2 YYNGEE. The CDR3 spells CASSVGTLAGPRDNEQFF. CDR3 DNA sequence: TGTGCCAGCAGCGTAGGGACTTTAGCGGGGCCCAGGGACAATGAGCAGTTCTTC.

The chain recombines TRBV4-1 with TRBJ1-4; no clear D gene. The germline V and J ends were trimmed by 1 base and 7 bases, with 10 bases remaining between them. Per germline, CDR1 MGHRA and CDR2 YSYEKL. This CDR3 region has 14 residues. The CDR3: CASSQGTWAEKLFF. The CDR3 DNA reads TGCGCCAGCAGCCAAGGGACCTGGGCTGAAAAACTGTTTTTT.

This chain uses TRBV28 with TRBJ2-7, with D tentatively TRBD1 (5 bases). Germline assignment: CDR1 MDHEN and CDR2 SYDVKM. This CDR3 is 14 amino acids long. Trimming removed 6 bases from V and 2 bases from J, with 14 bases in between. Here the CDR3 reads CASSPLQVTYEQYF. The CDR3 DNA reads TGTGCCAGCAGCCCCCTACAGGTTACCTACGAGCAGTACTTC. Complete variable domain (other parts from reference TRBV28 and TRBJ2-7): DVKVTQSSRYLVKRTGEKVFLECVQDMDHENMFWYRQDPGLGLRLIYFSYDVKMKEKGDIPEGYSVSREKKERFSLILESASTNQTSMYLCASSPLQVTYEQYFGPGTRLTVT.

The rearrangement uses TRBV5-5 and TRBJ2-1; D may be TRBD1 (6 bases). Between the trimmed V and J ends, which lost 1 base and 11 bases, there was a span of 10 bases. The germline gives CDR1 SGHKS, CDR2 YYEKEE (reference sequence). This CDR3 comprises 12 residues. CDR3 sequence (DNA): TGTGCCAGCAGCTTGTCCCAGGGGAAGCAGTTCTTC. Protein: CASSLSQGKQFF.